A single sample gave rise to the 13 T cell receptor beta chains below, sequenced in a study of T cell responses to AZD1222 COVID-19 vaccine. Method: immunoSEQ multiplex PCR; TCRdb's copy keeps in-frame clones and lacks some. The sample shows some 92,000 clones, approximately 87% of them seen only once. Sequenced here: peripheral blood, sampled on day 0 of AZD1222 vaccination. The source of these receptors is an adult in good health.

The gene calls are TRBV2 and TRBJ2-5, with 8 positions matching TRBD2. The trim removed 4 bases at V and 5 bases at J, leaving 9 bases unmatched. CDR1 is SNHLY and CDR2 is FYNNEI in the germline V gene. The CDR3 runs to 15 residues. CDR3 DNA sequence: TGTGCCAGCAGTGCCCCGGGAGGGCCGTCGGAGACCCAGTACTTC. Its protein is CASSAPGGPSETQYF.

The gene calls are TRBV5-1 and TRBJ1-5; D is perhaps TRBD1 (6 bases). Germline V gene lookup returns CDR1 SGHRS and CDR2 YFSETQ. This CDR3 is built from 16 residues. Trimming took 4 bases from V and 0 from J, leaving 14 bases between them. The CDR3 bases are TGCGCCAGCAGCCCCGGCTCAGGGGATAGCAATCAGCCCCAGCATTTT. Translation: CASSPGSGDSNQPQHF.

V gene TRBV19 combines with J gene TRBJ2-6; 11 bases align to TRBD1. This CDR3 is built from 17 residues. Looked up from germline, CDR1 is LNHDA and CDR2 is SQIVND (reference sequence). V lost 5 bases, J lost 4 bases, and 7 bases stayed unmatched. CDR3 protein: CASSSRTGGAGANVLTF. The CDR3 DNA follows: TGTGCCAGTAGTTCCCGGACAGGGGGCGCCGGGGCCAACGTCCTGACTTTC.

The chain combines TRBV19 with TRBJ2-1; 8 nucleotides agree with TRBD2. J lost 2 bases, V lost 0 bases, and 6 bases had no gene match. Germline CDR1 is LNHDA and CDR2 is SQIVND (reference sequence). The CDR3 runs to 17 residues. In DNA form, the CDR3 reads TGTGCCAGTAGTATAGATGGAAGCGGGAGACCCTACAATGAGCAGTTCTTC. Translated, it gives CASSIDGSGRPYNEQFF.

This chain uses TRBV2 with TRBJ2-7; D possibly matches TRBD1 or TRBD2 (5 bases each). The V gene lost 5 bases and the J gene lost 0 bases, with 11 bases spanning the gap. Germline V gene lookup returns CDR1 SNHLY and CDR2 FYNNEI. The CDR3 spans 14 residues. The CDR3 reads CASSRDALSYEQYF. For the CDR3, the DNA is TGTGCCAGCAGTCGGGACGCTCTCTCCTACGAGCAGTACTTC.

V gene TRBV18 combines with J gene TRBJ2-3, with 13 bases that match TRBD2. The V gene's germline CDR1 is KGHSH and CDR2 LQKENI. The CDR3 totals 16 residues. J lost 6 bases, V lost 5 bases, and 8 bases had no gene match. The CDR3 sequence is CASSRTSGRFSDTQYF. As DNA, the CDR3 is TGTGCCAGCTCAAGGACTAGCGGGAGATTCTCGGATACGCAGTATTTT.

This clone came up a few times. The chain combines TRBV9 with TRBJ2-3; 12 positions agree with TRBD2. CDR1 is SGDLS, CDR2 YYNGEE, per germline. The trim removed 0 bases at V and 0 bases at J, leaving 2 bases unmatched. The CDR3 sequence is 17 residues long. Here the CDR3 DNA reads TGTGCCAGCAGCGTAGGGACTAGCGGGGCTAGCACAGATACGCAGTATTTT. It yields the protein CASSVGTSGASTDTQYF.

The V gene is TRBV6-5, the J gene TRBJ2-3, with D uncertain. The CDR3 totals 14 residues. The germline V gene has CDR1 MNHEY and CDR2 SVGAGI. V shed 2 bases and J shed 4 bases, with 10 bases lying between them. CDR3 sequence (DNA): TGTGCCAGCAGTTACCGTGGATCCGCAGATACGCAGTATTTT. Residues: CASSYRGSADTQYF.

This clone is a singleton in its sample. V gene TRBV4-2 combines with J gene TRBJ2-1; D is possibly TRBD1 or TRBD2 (5 bases each). Germline assignment: CDR1 LGHNA and CDR2 YNFKEQ. The CDR3 extends over 15 amino acids. Trimming cost V 0 bases and J 9 bases, with 15 bases left between them. This CDR3 reads CASSQESERGVEQFF. The CDR3 nucleotides are TGTGCCAGCAGCCAAGAGAGTGAACGGGGCGTTGAGCAGTTCTTC.

This clone was observed a single time. This chain links TRBV4-3 with TRBJ1-1; no firm D call. Trimming shortened V by 0 bases and J by 6 bases, and 14 bases separated the two germline ends. From germline, CDR1 is LGHNA and CDR2 YSLEER. The CDR3 is 15 amino acids. CDR3 sequence reads: CASSQDSSSEAEAFF. The CDR3 region has the DNA TGCGCCAGCAGCCAAGATAGTTCTTCGGAGGCTGAAGCTTTCTTT.

This clone was counted only a few times. The V gene is TRBV6-5, the J gene TRBJ2-1; D gene uncertain. V lost 0 bases and J lost 1, with 1 base in between. Germline V lookup: CDR1 MNHEY, CDR2 SVGAGI. This CDR3 comprises 13 residues. CDR3 DNA sequence: TGTGCCAGCAGTTACTCTTCCTACAATGAGCAGTTCTTC. Its translation: CASSYSSYNEQFF.

The CDR3 DNA follows: TGTGCCAGCAGCTCGGGGTATACGCAGTATTTT. Protein sequence: CASSSGYTQYF. The genes are TRBV13 and TRBJ2-3; D might be TRBD2 (5 bases). Trimming cost V 4 bases and J 7 bases, with 6 bases left between them. The CDR3 contains 11 residues. Germline V gene sequence: CDR1 PRHDT, CDR2 FYEKMQ (reference sequence).

The chain joins TRBV28 to TRBJ1-5, with D perhaps TRBD1 (6 bases). Germline CDR1 MDHEN, CDR2 SYDVKM. V lost 6 bases and J lost 5, with 11 bases in between. The CDR3 runs 13 residues. CDR3 in DNA: TGTGCCAGCAGAGGCTCAGGGGATCAGCCCCAGCATTTT. This translates into CASRGSGDQPQHF. Full variable domain (missing parts from reference TRBV28 and TRBJ1-5): DVKVTQSSRYLVKRTGEKVFLECVQDMDHENMFWYRQDPGLGLRLIYFSYDVKMKEKGDIPEGYSVSREKKERFSLILESASTNQTSMYLCASRGSGDQPQHFGDGTRLSIL.